These 15 T cell receptor beta chains came from one sample sequenced in a study of human T cells and chemical hapten exposure (dated by TCRdb to the early 2020s). The library was produced with RACE. Sequencing took place on a NextSeq 500. TCRdb reran the public reads through fastp at Q25 and MiXCR, keeping productive beta chains. Rows merge per CDR3 protein into single entries with the most common DNA and genes. Counted in this sample were about 300,000 distinct CDR3 sequences; over 5% of them appeared once. The biggest ten clones account for around 8.8% of the sample. Per the publication, the time point label means: pre-sensitization, week 0. The treatment or condition label here, explained by the study, means: therapeutic diphenylcyclopropenone sensitization with weekly scalp DPC. Sequenced material: whole blood, taken in connection with sensitization to the hapten diphenylcyclopropenone (DPC). These TCRs come from a woman younger than 35 with alopecia areata. Some clones in this sample may be carry-over from other donors' samples.

There are many counts of this clonotype. The chain links TRBV4-1 to TRBJ1-4, with D unresolved. Per the germline V gene, CDR1 is MGHRA and CDR2 is YSYEKL. Trimming cost V 6 bases and J 5 bases, with 16 bases left between them. The CDR3 spans 15 residues. This CDR3 is CASRTTRSGNEKLFF. DNA for the CDR3: TGCGCCAGCAGGACCACCCGATCGGGAAATGAAAAACTGTTTTTT.

This clonotype was seen at least ten times. The chain carries TRBV5-1 and TRBJ2-5; D call uncertain. V gave up 2 bases and J gave up 0 bases, with 14 bases separating them. Germline V gives CDR1 SGHRS, CDR2 YFSETQ. This CDR3 spans 16 amino acids. CDR3 amino acids: CASSFMTARYQETQYF. CDR3 nucleotide sequence: TGCGCCAGCAGCTTTATGACGGCTAGGTACCAAGAGACCCAGTACTTC.

In its sample, this clonotype was seen a few times. The J gene is TRBJ1-5, the V gene TRBV28; D is perhaps TRBD1 (5 bases). Germline loops: CDR1 MDHEN, CDR2 SYDVKM. The CDR3 length is 14 residues. V lost 5 bases to trimming and J lost 7 bases, with 15 bases between them. CDR3 region: CASSPWGGGQPQHF. The CDR3 coding sequence is TGTGCCAGCAGTCCATGGGGGGGAGGCCAGCCCCAGCATTTT.

At least ten counts were recorded for this clonotype. The chain combines TRBV29-1 with TRBJ2-3; D is possibly TRBD1 or TRBD2 (5 bases each). V gave up 5 bases and J gave up 3 bases, with 9 bases separating them. The length of the CDR3 is 12 residues. From germline, CDR1 is SQVTM and CDR2 ANQGSEA. CDR3: CSVLGETDTQYF. CDR3 coding DNA: TGCAGCGTTCTGGGGGAGACAGATACGCAGTATTTT.

This chain connects TRBV5-5 to TRBJ2-1, with D hard to call. This CDR3 comprises 16 residues. With 1 base removed from V and 2 bases from J, the gap between germline ends came to 13 bases. Germline V gene lookup returns CDR1 SGHKS and CDR2 YYEKEE (reference sequence). CDR3 protein: CASSLRPGLTYNEQFF. The CDR3 DNA reads as TGTGCCAGCAGCTTGAGGCCGGGCCTGACCTACAATGAGCAGTTCTTC. The whole variable domain, remainder taken from reference TRBV5-5 and TRBJ2-1, is DAGVTQSPTHLIKTRGQQVTLRCSPISGHKSVSWYQQVLGQGPQFIFQYYEKEERGRGNFPDRFSARQFPNYSSELNVNALLLGDSALYLCASSLRPGLTYNEQFFGPGTRLTVL.

This clonotype was seen more than once but under ten times. The rearrangement joins TRBV7-2 to TRBJ1-4; maybe TRBD1 (5 bases). Germline values: CDR1 SGHTA, CDR2 FQGNSA. V was shortened by 3 bases and J by 5 bases, with 19 bases between the two germline ends. The CDR3 is 17 residues long. DNA for the CDR3: TGTGCCAGCAGCTTTCCTTCAGCGGGACGGAAAAATGAAAAACTGTTTTTT. This translates into CASSFPSAGRKNEKLFF. Together with reference TRBV7-2 and TRBJ1-4, the CDR3 gives the full variable domain: GAGVSQSPSNKVTEKGKDVELRCDPISGHTALYWYRQSLGQGLEFLIYFQGNSAPDKSGLPSDRFSAERTGGSVSTLTIQRTQQEDSAVYLCASSFPSAGRKNEKLFFGSGTQLSVL.

This clonotype was observed at least ten times. V gene TRBV28 combines with J gene TRBJ1-4; TRBD1 agrees at 10 bases. The germline V gene encodes CDR1 MDHEN and CDR2 SYDVKM. V lost 10 bases, J lost 1 base, and 12 bases stayed unmatched. This CDR3 is built from 17 residues. The CDR3: CAISLETGGLTNEKLFF. The CDR3 DNA sequence: TGTGCCATTAGTCTCGAGACAGGGGGCTTAACTAATGAAAAACTGTTTTTT.

This clonotype was seen a few times. This chain connects TRBV7-8 to TRBJ2-7, with 12 bases identical to TRBD1. Per germline, CDR1 SGHVS and CDR2 FQNEAQ. J was trimmed by 6 bases and V by 4 bases; bases with no gene match: 13. The CDR3 is made up of 17 amino acids. The CDR3 nucleotides are TGTGCCAGCAGCTCTCTTAACCCCGGGACAGGGGGCAGCGAGCAGTACTTC. Translated, it gives CASSSLNPGTGGSEQYF.

This clonotype was seen a few times. The chain has TRBV7-3 and TRBJ2-6, with 7 bases that match TRBD1. V trimming: 5 bases; J trimming: 2 bases; junction bases outside the gene matches: 6. Germline values: CDR1 SGHTA, CDR2 FQGTGA. The CDR3 contains 16 residues. CDR3 sequence (DNA): TGTGCCAGCAGCCGACAGGGATTGACTGGGGCCAACGTCCTGACTTTC. Its translation is CASSRQGLTGANVLTF. The full variable domain, completed using reference TRBV7-3 and TRBJ2-6, is GAGVSQTPSNKVTEKGKYVELRCDPISGHTALYWYRQSLGQGPEFLIYFQGTGAADDSGLPNDRFFAVRPEGSVSTLKIQRTERGDSAVYLCASSRQGLTGANVLTFGAGSRLTVL.

This clonotype was seen repeatedly, ten times or more. The chain recombines TRBV5-1 with TRBJ1-1, with D unresolved. This CDR3 contains 14 residues. Looked up from germline, CDR1 is SGHRS and CDR2 is YFSETQ. The V and J ends lost 0 bases and 3 bases respectively, with 9 bases between them. The CDR3 sequence: CASSLEFRDTEAFF. In DNA, the CDR3 is TGCGCCAGCAGCTTGGAGTTTCGCGACACTGAAGCTTTCTTT.

This chain connects TRBV6-2 or TRBV6-3 to TRBJ1-6; 10 positions match TRBD1. J was trimmed by 8 bases and V by 7 bases; bases with no gene match: 2. This CDR3 region has 13 residues. Germline assignment: CDR1 MNHEY and CDR2 SVGEGT. CDR3 nucleotide sequence: TGTGCCAGCACCGGGACAGGGGATTCACCCCTCCACTTT. This encodes CASTGTGDSPLHF.

The chain has TRBV4-3 and TRBJ2-1; D might be TRBD1 (5 bases). The CDR3 is 16 amino acids. CDR1 and CDR2 (germline): LGHNA, YSLEER. V was pared by 0 bases and J by 1 base, with 10 bases between. The CDR3 DNA follows: TGCGCCAGCAGCCAAGAAAGGGGCAGATCCTACAATGAGCAGTTCTTC. Encoded protein: CASSQERGRSYNEQFF.

This chain joins TRBV5-1 and TRBJ2-3; D unclear. V lost 5 bases to trimming and J lost 4 bases, with 11 bases between them. CDR3 size: 13 residues. The germline CDR1 and CDR2 sequences are SGHRS and YFSETQ. CDR3: CASSYLEADTQYF. The CDR3, as DNA: TGCGCCAGCAGTTATCTAGAGGCAGATACGCAGTATTTT.

V and J are TRBV6-4 and TRBJ1-5, with 8 bases fitting TRBD1. From germline, CDR1 is MRHNA and CDR2 SNTAGT. This CDR3 is 15 amino acids long. V lost 5 bases to trimming and J lost 5 bases; unmatched junction nucleotides: 8. CDR3 in amino acids: CASSSTGEVHQPQHF. CDR3 bases: TGTGCCAGCAGTTCGACAGGGGAGGTCCATCAGCCCCAGCATTTT.

In this sample, this clonotype turned up many times. V and J are TRBV20-1 and TRBJ1-6; D call uncertain. The ends were cut back, 2 bases at V and 3 bases at J, with 14 bases in the middle. Germline CDR1 is DFQATT and CDR2 is SNEGSKA (reference sequence). This CDR3 is 16 amino acids long. The CDR3 is CSARPEGTIYNSPLHF. As DNA, the CDR3 is TGCAGTGCTAGACCGGAGGGTACCATCTATAATTCACCCCTCCACTTT.